Here is one TCR beta chain with its context. Its recognized antigen is unknown. Nothing much larger sits one base from this clone, and base qualities are not available. The entry originates in a study of neoadjuvant nivolumab and ipilimumab in lung cancer (dated by TCRdb to 2018 to 2020). Regarding the research as a whole: In the NEOSTAR trial, nivolumab was administered intravenously at 3 mg/kg on days 1, 15 and 29, and the combination arm also received ipilimumab 1 mg/kg on day 1 only. The major pathologic response (MPR) rate in the intention-to-treat population in each study arm was designated as the primary trial endpoint. The trial treated under 50 patients with operable NSCLC: some 23 were randomized to nivolumab monotherapy and 21 to nivolumab plus ipilimumab. The study compared TCR repertoires in pretherapy (baseline) peripheral blood with TCR repertoires in tumors resected at surgery following neoadjuvant immune checkpoint blockade. Seven patients had matched pretherapy and resected tumor pairs analyzed, with four treated with nivolumab and three with nivolumab plus ipilimumab. The full study reports these points: No significant correlation was found between TCR clonality and pathologic tumor regression, and only a single major-pathologic-response sample was available for the analysis of TCR clonality versus pathologic tumor regression. TCR sequencing was performed in a small number of samples. From pretherapy to surgery, tumor T-cell richness and clonality increased in three of three dual-therapy tumors but in only two of four nivolumab-treated tumors. Greater TCR richness and clonality were observed in resected tumors than in tumor-adjacent uninvolved lung, and increases were observed in more dual-therapy-treated tumors. A positive correlation was observed between pretherapy blood TCR richness and richness in tumors resected after neoadjuvant therapy (Spearman R ~ 0.82).

Libraries were built with the immunoSEQ multiplex PCR assay. The study's processing was this. Repertoires were summarized by richness and clonality, and significantly expanded and contracted clones were identified between pre- and post-therapy samples. The source is immuneACCESS, and TCRdb retained only in-frame sequences with V and J called. Part of the clones is not carried over; for the studies checked, unresolved V genes explain less than half of this, and the remainder is unexplained. The V and J calls and the clone size are those of that table, but D and trimming were determined from the DNA. For this sample the table gives over 20,000 clones, of which roughly 80% were detected only once. 7% to 10% of the sample goes to the ten largest clones. Per the publication, the time point label means: at surgical resection after neoadjuvant nivolumab +/- ipilimumab. The samples were obtained from NEOSTAR, a phase 2 randomized trial that tested neoadjuvant nivolumab or nivolumab plus ipilimumab, followed by surgery, in operable NSCLC.

The CDR3 contains 14 residues, cysteine and phenylalanine counted. This entry keeps only the CDR3 DNA: 42 bases, framed from base 1. The germline V gene provides CDR1 KGHSH and CDR2 LQKENI. Cut back by 3 bases and 3 bases, the V and J ends lie 12 bases apart. This sequence originates from an adult with non-small cell lung cancer. The sequencing used tumor tissue, collected after neoadjuvant nivolumab, alone or with ipilimumab, at or shortly before surgery. The sequence links TRBV18 to TRBJ2-7; a tentative D call is TRBD1 (6 bases match). The sequenced DNA is TGTGCCAGCTCACCGGGGACACTTAGCTACGAGCAGTACTTC. This translates into CASSPGTLSYEQYF.